The rows below give T cell receptor beta chains drawn from one sample of a study of T-cell reconstitution after alpha-beta-depleted transplantation in children. A single record per CDR3 protein comes from TCRdb applying MiXCR to the PCR reads. This table has approximately 630,000 distinct CDR3 sequences, under 15% appearing once. The material sequenced was PBMCs, taken before TCRalphabeta/CD19-depleted stem cell transplant. These receptors were taken from a girl aged 2-10 years with congenital amegakaryocytic thrombocytopenia, due to receive a stem cell transplant. Each CDR3 is given with its conserved first and last residue. The D gene is left open where the match is weak. The listing skips clone size in some rows; elsewhere it reads once, few, many or a size class.

CDR3 protein,CDR3 DNA,J gene,clone size,D gene,CDR3 length,V gene
CASSLATGSPAF,TGTGCCAGCAGTTTAGCAACAGGGTCCCCCGCCTTC,TRBJ1-2,few,NA,12,TRBV12-3/TRBV12-4
CASSPGIGTDTQYF,TGTGCCAGCAGCCCTGGGATCGGTACAGATACGCAGTATTTT,TRBJ2-3,many,NA,14,TRBV7-3
CAWSVSKVSGQLYEQYF,TGTGCCTGGAGTGTTTCCAAGGTGAGCGGGCAGCTCTACGAGCAGTACTTC,TRBJ2-7,NA,NA,17,TRBV30
CSASPSGANVLTF,TGCAGTGCGTCGCCCTCTGGGGCCAACGTCCTGACTTTC,TRBJ2-6,many,NA,13,TRBV20-1
CASSQVGYGYEQYF,TGTGCCAGCAGCCAAGTGGGCTACGGCTACGAGCAGTACTTC,TRBJ2-7,few,NA,14,TRBV3-1
CSASDDRASYEQYF,TGCAGTGCTAGTGACGACAGGGCTTCCTACGAGCAGTACTTC,TRBJ2-7,few,TRBD1,14,TRBV20-1
CASSQVTDGEMRGEQFF,TGTGCCAGCAGCCAAGTCACAGACGGGGAAATGAGGGGTGAGCAGTTCTTC,TRBJ2-1,NA,NA,17,TRBV3-1
CASSPPTLANTEAFF,TGTGCCAGCAGCCCCCCGACCTTGGCGAACACTGAAGCTTTCTTT,TRBJ1-1,many,NA,15,TRBV28
CSARDLVFPYNEQFF,TGCAGTGCTAGAGATTTGGTGTTCCCTTACAATGAGCAGTTCTTC,TRBJ2-1,many,NA,15,TRBV20-1
CASSQGGKGYTGELFF,TGTGCCAGCAGCCAAGGGGGTAAGGGTTACACCGGGGAGCTGTTTTTT,TRBJ2-2,NA,NA,16,TRBV3-1
CASKFLAGLGEQYF,TGCGCCAGCAAGTTTTTAGCGGGACTCGGGGAGCAGTACTTC,TRBJ2-7,few,TRBD2,14,TRBV5-1
CASSPTGTVNTEAFF,TGTGCCAGTAGTCCAACCGGGACAGTGAACACTGAAGCTTTCTTT,TRBJ1-1,few,TRBD1,15,TRBV19
CASSAAAGYTF,TGTGCCAGCAGTGCTGCTGCTGGCTACACCTTC,TRBJ1-2,many,NA,11,TRBV12-3/TRBV12-4
CASTPDGGFYEQYF,TGTGCCAGCACCCCGGACGGTGGTTTTTACGAGCAGTACTTC,TRBJ2-7,NA,NA,14,TRBV7-9
CASTQTSGIYNEQFF,TGTGCCAGCACCCAGACTAGCGGGATCTACAATGAGCAGTTCTTC,TRBJ2-1,few,TRBD2,15,TRBV6-1
CASSQGRDGTDTQYF,TGTGCCAGCAGCCAGGGTAGGGACGGGACAGATACGCAGTATTTT,TRBJ2-3,few,NA,15,TRBV7-7
CASSKNAGGKADNEQFF,TGTGCCAGCAGCAAAAATGCAGGCGGGAAAGCGGACAATGAGCAGTTCTTC,TRBJ2-1,few,NA,17,TRBV21-1
CSVDGIPNTGELFF,TGCAGCGTTGATGGAATACCCAACACCGGGGAGCTGTTTTTT,TRBJ2-2,few,NA,14,TRBV29-1
CSARDFGSSYEQYF,TGCAGTGCTAGAGATTTTGGGAGCTCCTACGAGCAGTACTTC,TRBJ2-7,many,NA,14,TRBV20-1
CASSVGLTSDTQYF,TGTGCCAGCAGCGTAGGACTCACTTCAGATACGCAGTATTTT,TRBJ2-3,many,NA,14,TRBV12-3/TRBV12-4
CASSLAREQYF,TGTGCCAGCAGCCTCGCACGCGAGCAGTACTTC,TRBJ2-7,many,NA,11,TRBV6-6
CAISEVSAGVGYNEQFF,TGTGCCATCAGTGAGGTCTCAGCGGGAGTTGGATACAATGAGCAGTTCTTC,TRBJ2-1,many,TRBD2,17,TRBV10-3
CAFCPPWVSSGKAAGELFF,TGTGCCTTCTGCCCCCCCTGGGTTTCTAGCGGGAAAGCTGCCGGGGAGCTGTTTTTT,TRBJ2-2,NA,TRBD2,19,TRBV11-1
CPSSWPTSGLSDTQYF,TGCCCCAGCAGCTGGCCGACTAGCGGGTTGTCGGATACGCAGTATTTT,TRBJ2-3,NA,TRBD2,16,TRBV5-1
CASSQGDLAGAADTQYF,TGTGCCAGCAGCCAAGGAGATCTAGCGGGAGCCGCAGATACGCAGTATTTT,TRBJ2-3,NA,TRBD2,17,TRBV3-1
CASSPVAGETQYF,TGTGCCAGCAGCCCCGTAGCGGGAGAGACCCAGTACTTC,TRBJ2-5,few,TRBD2,13,TRBV7-8
CASLTGTGSFEAFF,TGTGCCAGCCTAACCGGGACAGGGAGCTTTGAAGCTTTCTTT,TRBJ1-1,NA,TRBD1,14,TRBV27
CSASRGQGFQPQHF,TGCAGTGCTAGTCGGGGACAGGGATTTCAGCCCCAGCATTTT,TRBJ1-5,NA,TRBD1,14,TRBV20-1
CASSPPSRNEQYF,TGTGCCAGCTCACCACCGTCCCGCAACGAGCAGTACTTC,TRBJ2-7,few,NA,13,TRBV18
CAISDGLLAGGLSYEQYF,TGTGCCATCAGTGACGGTTTACTAGCGGGAGGTTTATCCTACGAGCAGTACTTC,TRBJ2-7,many,TRBD2,18,TRBV10-3
CSAWDRHQPQHF,TGCAGTGCTTGGGACCGGCATCAGCCCCAGCATTTT,TRBJ1-5,many,NA,12,TRBV20-1
CASSLVFAETQYF,TGTGCCAGCAGTTTAGTGTTTGCAGAGACCCAGTACTTC,TRBJ2-5,many,NA,13,TRBV12-3/TRBV12-4
CSAEDTANTGELFF,TGCAGTGCCGAGGACACCGCGAACACCGGGGAGCTGTTTTTT,TRBJ2-2,NA,NA,14,TRBV20-1
CASHGGWTGGYNEQFF,TGTGCCAGCCATGGCGGATGGACAGGGGGCTACAATGAGCAGTTCTTC,TRBJ2-1,few,TRBD1,16,TRBV6-5
CSARKVRGYKGNQPQHF,TGCAGTGCTAGAAAAGTCAGGGGCTACAAGGGGAATCAGCCCCAGCATTTT,TRBJ1-5,NA,NA,17,TRBV20-1
CASTSLGELFF,TGTGCCAGCACCTCTCTCGGGGAGCTGTTTTTT,TRBJ2-2,many,NA,11,TRBV28
CASRNTRTGVSGELFF,TGTGCCAGCAGAAACACTCGGACAGGGGTCTCCGGGGAGCTGTTTTTT,TRBJ2-2,many,TRBD1,16,TRBV5-5
CASSLLVLSYEQSF,TGTGCCAGCAGCTTATTAGTTCTTTCCTACGAGCAGTCCTTC,TRBJ2-7,NA,NA,14,TRBV7-8
CASSFSGTPDTQYF,TGTGCCAGCAGCTTTTCCGGGACCCCAGATACGCAGTATTTT,TRBJ2-3,many,NA,14,TRBV7-9
CASSLTLRPGNTEAFF,TGTGCCAGCAGCTTAACCCTACGGCCCGGGAACACTGAAGCTTTCTTT,TRBJ1-1,NA,NA,16,TRBV7-9
CASRTHGTGRGYGYTF,TGTGCCAGCAGAACACACGGGACAGGCCGCGGCTATGGCTACACCTTC,TRBJ1-2,few,TRBD1,16,TRBV28
CASSYSAGRSPLHF,TGTGCCAGCAGTTACTCCGCAGGGAGGTCACCCCTCCACTTT,TRBJ1-6,many,NA,14,TRBV6-5
CSAYGGSRPVGQETQYF,TGCAGCGCTTACGGCGGGAGTCGGCCAGTTGGGCAAGAGACCCAGTACTTC,TRBJ2-5,NA,TRBD2,17,TRBV20-1
CASSPLLDGRGQATYNEQFF,TGTGCCAGCTCACCACTCTTGGACGGCAGGGGTCAGGCAACCTACAATGAGCAGTTCTTC,TRBJ2-1,NA,NA,20,TRBV18
CASSNLQGRSYEQYF,TGTGCCAGCAGCAATTTACAGGGGCGCTCCTACGAGCAGTACTTC,TRBJ2-7,NA,TRBD1,15,TRBV28
CAWSPGQGNSGAGANVLTF,TGTGCCTGGTCACCGGGACAGGGGAATAGTGGGGCTGGGGCCAACGTCCTGACTTTC,TRBJ2-6,few,TRBD1,19,TRBV30
CSASLGLTNEQYF,TGCAGCGCTAGTTTGGGGCTAACGAACGAGCAGTACTTC,TRBJ2-7,many,NA,13,TRBV29-1
CASTPEARDTQYF,TGCGCCAGCACCCCGGAGGCACGAGATACGCAGTATTTT,TRBJ2-3,NA,NA,13,TRBV5-1
CCARATSGRYSYNEQFF,TGCTGTGCTAGGGCAACTAGCGGGAGATACTCCTACAATGAGCAGTTCTTC,TRBJ2-1,NA,TRBD2,17,TRBV20-1